These T cell receptor beta chains were read from a single sample in a study of CD8 T cells in ankylosing spondylitis. In TCRdb, the 5' RACE reads were re-called with MiXCR into one record per CDR3 protein. The top ten hold around 3.6% of the sample, which has around 490,000 distinct CDR3 sequences, about 5.4% seen once. The source material was blood, either unsorted or a sorted T cell fraction (not recorded which). These receptors were obtained from a male donor with ankylosing spondylitis. Each CDR3 is given with its conserved first and last residue. The order of the fields is D gene, clone size, V gene, J gene, CDR3 protein, CDR3 DNA. A D gene is named only where the DNA matches it firmly. The size field is filled for only some rows; it gives once, few, many or a size class.

D gene: TRBD1
clone size: once
V gene: TRBV2
J gene: TRBJ1-4
CDR3 protein: CASSSGTGEKLFF
CDR3 DNA: TGTGCCAGCAGTTCCGGGACAGGTGAAAAACTGTTTTTT

D gene: TRBD1
clone size: many
V gene: TRBV7-2
J gene: TRBJ1-2
CDR3 protein: CASSLGQGYGYTF
CDR3 DNA: TGCGCCAGCAGCTTGGGACAGGGCTATGGCTACACCTTC

D gene: NA
clone size: many
V gene: TRBV5-6
J gene: TRBJ1-1
CDR3 protein: CASSLWGANTEAFF
CDR3 DNA: TGTGCCAGCAGCTTGTGGGGGGCGAACACTGAAGCTTTCTTT

D gene: NA
clone size: many
V gene: TRBV29-1
J gene: TRBJ1-1
CDR3 protein: CSVGWTDTEAFF
CDR3 DNA: TGCAGCGTTGGGTGGACAGACACTGAAGCTTTCTTT

D gene: NA
clone size: many
V gene: TRBV12-3/TRBV12-4
J gene: TRBJ1-2
CDR3 protein: CASSPERGGYTF
CDR3 DNA: TGTGCCAGCAGTCCCGAGAGGGGTGGCTACACCTTC

D gene: NA
clone size: many
V gene: TRBV21-1
J gene: TRBJ1-6
CDR3 protein: CASSTRSPLHF
CDR3 DNA: TGTGCCAGCAGCACAAGATCACCCCTCCACTTT

D gene: NA
clone size: many
V gene: TRBV7-2
J gene: TRBJ1-2
CDR3 protein: CASSLERQYYGYTF
CDR3 DNA: TGTGCCAGCAGCTTAGAAAGACAGTACTATGGCTACACCTTC

D gene: TRBD2
clone size: many
V gene: TRBV20-1
J gene: TRBJ2-1
CDR3 protein: CSALPLILAGGMNEQFF
CDR3 DNA: TGCAGTGCTCTCCCCCTAATACTAGCGGGGGGCATGAATGAGCAGTTCTTC

D gene: NA
clone size: many
V gene: TRBV20-1
J gene: TRBJ2-4
CDR3 protein: CSASTKNIQYF
CDR3 DNA: TGCAGTGCTAGTACCAAAAACATTCAGTACTTC

D gene: NA
clone size: many
V gene: TRBV20-1
J gene: TRBJ1-4
CDR3 protein: CSARDGAEATNEKLFF
CDR3 DNA: TGCAGTGCTAGAGACGGGGCGGAGGCAACTAATGAAAAACTGTTTTTT

D gene: TRBD2
clone size: NA
V gene: TRBV10-2
J gene: TRBJ2-3
CDR3 protein: CASTLAGGDTQYF
CDR3 DNA: TGCGCCAGCACACTAGCGGGAGGAGATACGCAGTATTTT

D gene: NA
clone size: many
V gene: TRBV15
J gene: TRBJ2-3
CDR3 protein: CATSTDSPSSTDTQYF
CDR3 DNA: TGTGCCACCAGCACCGATTCTCCGTCTAGCACAGATACGCAGTATTTT

D gene: TRBD1
clone size: NA
V gene: TRBV10-3
J gene: TRBJ2-7
CDR3 protein: CAIKGTESSYEQYF
CDR3 DNA: TGTGCCATCAAGGGGACAGAGAGCTCCTACGAGCAGTACTTC

D gene: NA
clone size: many
V gene: TRBV20-1
J gene: TRBJ1-2
CDR3 protein: CSASRVGGYTF
CDR3 DNA: TGCAGTGCCAGCAGGGTGGGTGGCTACACCTTC

D gene: NA
clone size: few
V gene: TRBV6-2/TRBV6-3
J gene: TRBJ2-5
CDR3 protein: CASSRGGTGLPQETQYF
CDR3 DNA: TGTGCCAGCAGCCGGGGTGGGACGGGCCTCCCCCAAGAGACCCAGTACTTC

D gene: NA
clone size: many
V gene: TRBV7-2
J gene: TRBJ2-2
CDR3 protein: CASSLVRAGELFF
CDR3 DNA: TGTGCCAGCAGCTTAGTACGGGCCGGGGAGCTGTTTTTT

D gene: TRBD1
clone size: NA
V gene: TRBV20-1
J gene: TRBJ1-5
CDR3 protein: CSARDRQGARPQHF
CDR3 DNA: TGCAGTGCTAGGGATAGACAGGGGGCACGGCCCCAGCATTTT

D gene: TRBD1
clone size: many
V gene: TRBV4-3
J gene: TRBJ2-2
CDR3 protein: CASRTGTGLTGELFF
CDR3 DNA: TGCGCCAGCAGGACCGGGACAGGGCTGACCGGGGAGCTGTTTTTT

D gene: NA
clone size: few
V gene: TRBV5-1
J gene: TRBJ2-5
CDR3 protein: CASSLAEEDQYF
CDR3 DNA: TGCGCCAGCAGCTTGGCCGAGGAAGACCAGTACTTC

D gene: NA
clone size: once
V gene: TRBV11-2
J gene: TRBJ2-7
CDR3 protein: CASSLDPDSSNLF
CDR3 DNA: TGTGCCAGCAGCTTAGATCCGGACAGCTCGAATCTCTTC

D gene: NA
clone size: many
V gene: TRBV6-5
J gene: TRBJ2-3
CDR3 protein: CASSYSTPPVQYF
CDR3 DNA: TGTGCCAGCAGTTATTCGACTCCCCCAGTGCAGTATTTT

D gene: NA
clone size: many
V gene: TRBV2
J gene: TRBJ1-5
CDR3 protein: CASSAAGDVRKPQHF
CDR3 DNA: TGTGCCAGCAGTGCAGCGGGGGACGTTAGGAAGCCCCAGCATTTT

D gene: NA
clone size: many
V gene: TRBV7-2
J gene: TRBJ2-7
CDR3 protein: CASSLRTSVGSYEQYF
CDR3 DNA: TGTGCCAGCAGCTTACGGACCTCCGTGGGCTCCTACGAGCAGTACTTC

D gene: NA
clone size: few
V gene: TRBV7-2
J gene: TRBJ2-7
CDR3 protein: CASSFLWDSSYEQYF
CDR3 DNA: NA

D gene: NA
clone size: few
V gene: TRBV14
J gene: TRBJ2-1
CDR3 protein: CASSHSASVPYNEQFF
CDR3 DNA: TGTGCCAGCAGCCACTCCGCTAGCGTCCCCTACAATGAGCAGTTCTTC

D gene: NA
clone size: few
V gene: TRBV10-3
J gene: TRBJ1-1
CDR3 protein: CAISLRENTEAFF
CDR3 DNA: TGTGCCATCAGTCTTCGGGAGAACACTGAAGCTTTCTTT

D gene: NA
clone size: many
V gene: TRBV12-3/TRBV12-4
J gene: TRBJ2-7
CDR3 protein: CASSQYESSYEQYF
CDR3 DNA: TGTGCCAGCAGCCAATACGAAAGCTCCTACGAGCAGTACTTC

D gene: TRBD1
clone size: many
V gene: TRBV5-6
J gene: TRBJ1-5
CDR3 protein: CASSLAGGWNQPQHF
CDR3 DNA: TGTGCCAGCAGCTTGGCAGGGGGCTGGAATCAGCCCCAGCATTTT

D gene: NA
clone size: many
V gene: TRBV28
J gene: TRBJ1-3
CDR3 protein: CASTTRGGSGNTIYF
CDR3 DNA: TGTGCCAGCACCACTCGGGGGGGCTCTGGAAACACCATATATTTT

D gene: TRBD1
clone size: many
V gene: TRBV4-3
J gene: TRBJ2-2
CDR3 protein: CASSQGTGGITGELFF
CDR3 DNA: TGCGCCAGCAGCCAGGGGACAGGGGGAATCACCGGGGAGCTGTTTTTT

D gene: NA
clone size: many
V gene: TRBV29-1
J gene: TRBJ1-2
CDR3 protein: CTGGGGNYGYTF
CDR3 DNA: TGCACCGGGGGAGGAGGGAACTATGGCTACACCTTC

D gene: TRBD1
clone size: few
V gene: TRBV18
J gene: TRBJ2-3
CDR3 protein: CASSPPRDREGTDTQYF
CDR3 DNA: TGTGCCAGCTCACCGCCCCGGGACAGGGAAGGCACAGATACGCAGTATTTT

D gene: NA
clone size: many
V gene: TRBV24-1
J gene: TRBJ2-3
CDR3 protein: CATSDFWGTDTQYF
CDR3 DNA: TGTGCCACCAGTGATTTCTGGGGCACAGATACGCAGTATTTT

D gene: NA
clone size: NA
V gene: TRBV7-2
J gene: TRBJ2-5
CDR3 protein: CASSLIHLRETQYF
CDR3 DNA: TGTGCCAGCAGCTTAATACATTTGAGGGAGACCCAGTACTTC

D gene: NA
clone size: many
V gene: TRBV7-2
J gene: TRBJ1-1
CDR3 protein: CASYYLGQVGEEAFF
CDR3 DNA: TGTGCCAGCTACTACCTGGGGCAGGTCGGTGAAGAAGCTTTCTTT

D gene: NA
clone size: NA
V gene: TRBV20-1
J gene: TRBJ1-2
CDR3 protein: CSARDDRNYGYAF
CDR3 DNA: TGCAGTGCTAGAGATGACCGAAACTATGGCTACGCCTTC

D gene: TRBD2
clone size: many
V gene: TRBV15
J gene: TRBJ2-1
CDR3 protein: CATSRGLARTYNEQFF
CDR3 DNA: TGTGCCACCAGCAGGGGACTAGCGAGAACCTACAATGAGCAGTTCTTC

D gene: NA
clone size: few
V gene: TRBV3-1
J gene: TRBJ1-1
CDR3 protein: CASSQAYTEAFF
CDR3 DNA: TGTGCCAGCAGCCAGGCCTATACTGAAGCTTTCTTT

D gene: NA
clone size: many
V gene: TRBV9
J gene: TRBJ2-1
CDR3 protein: CASSARSSSYNEQFF
CDR3 DNA: TGTGCCAGCAGCGCCCGGTCTAGCTCCTACAATGAGCAGTTCTTC

D gene: NA
clone size: few
V gene: TRBV28
J gene: TRBJ2-3
CDR3 protein: CASSLLGSPEDTQYF
CDR3 DNA: TGTGCCAGCAGTTTACTAGGTTCCCCAGAAGATACGCAGTATTTT

D gene: NA
clone size: many
V gene: TRBV4-2
J gene: TRBJ2-3
CDR3 protein: CASSQDQPQGHKDTQYF
CDR3 DNA: TGTGCCAGCAGCCAAGACCAGCCGCAGGGGCACAAAGATACGCAGTATTTT

D gene: NA
clone size: few
V gene: TRBV11-1
J gene: TRBJ2-2
CDR3 protein: CASSLEPPPGTTGELFF
CDR3 DNA: TGTGCCAGCAGCTTAGAACCCCCCCCCGGGACTACCGGGGAGCTGTTTTTT

D gene: NA
clone size: NA
V gene: TRBV28
J gene: TRBJ2-5
CDR3 protein: CASSVSSPGRGETQYF
CDR3 DNA: TGTGCCAGCAGTGTATCGTCCCCAGGGAGAGGGGAGACCCAGTACTTC

D gene: TRBD1
clone size: many
V gene: TRBV6-4
J gene: TRBJ2-3
CDR3 protein: CASSRDRQDTQYF
CDR3 DNA: TGTGCCAGCAGCCGGGACAGACAAGATACGCAGTATTTT

D gene: TRBD1
clone size: many
V gene: TRBV20-1
J gene: TRBJ1-2
CDR3 protein: CSAAGQGGYGYTF
CDR3 DNA: TGCAGTGCAGCCGGACAGGGGGGCTATGGCTACACCTTC

D gene: NA
clone size: few
V gene: TRBV9
J gene: TRBJ2-5
CDR3 protein: CASSVDRVGPRTQYF
CDR3 DNA: TGTGCCAGCAGCGTAGACCGGGTGGGCCCGAGGACCCAGTACTTC

D gene: NA
clone size: many
V gene: TRBV9
J gene: TRBJ1-2
CDR3 protein: CASSVGDSYGYTF
CDR3 DNA: TGTGCCAGCAGCGTAGGAGATAGCTATGGCTACACCTTC

D gene: TRBD2
clone size: NA
V gene: TRBV14
J gene: TRBJ2-3
CDR3 protein: CASSRGGAEDTQYF
CDR3 DNA: TGTGCCAGCAGCCGGGGGGGAGCGGAAGATACGCAGTATTTT

D gene: TRBD1
clone size: many
V gene: TRBV6-2/TRBV6-3
J gene: TRBJ2-7
CDR3 protein: CASSYPLPGWGTGGDEQYF
CDR3 DNA: TGTGCCAGCAGTTACCCTCTCCCCGGATGGGGGACAGGGGGCGACGAGCAGTACTTC

D gene: NA
clone size: many
V gene: TRBV24-1
J gene: TRBJ1-3
CDR3 protein: CATSEGRHPGNTIYF
CDR3 DNA: TGTGCCACCAGTGAAGGACGGCACCCTGGAAACACCATATATTTT

D gene: NA
clone size: many
V gene: TRBV20-1
J gene: TRBJ2-5
CDR3 protein: CSASPGRTQETQYF
CDR3 DNA: TGCAGTGCTAGCCCGGGACGGACCCAAGAGACCCAGTACTTC

D gene: NA
clone size: many
V gene: TRBV24-1
J gene: TRBJ2-3
CDR3 protein: CATSLAYTDTQYF
CDR3 DNA: TGTGCCACCAGTCTAGCCTACACAGATACGCAGTATTTT

D gene: TRBD2
clone size: NA
V gene: TRBV28
J gene: TRBJ2-7
CDR3 protein: CASSPLLAGGYEQYF
CDR3 DNA: TGTGCCAGCAGTCCCCTTCTCGCGGGAGGATACGAGCAGTACTTC

D gene: TRBD1
clone size: many
V gene: TRBV11-2
J gene: TRBJ2-4
CDR3 protein: CASSLRTGYDIQYF
CDR3 DNA: TGTGCCAGCAGCCTCCGGACAGGGTATGACATTCAGTACTTC

D gene: NA
clone size: many
V gene: TRBV15
J gene: TRBJ1-3
CDR3 protein: CATSSTRGSGNTIYF
CDR3 DNA: TGTGCCACCAGCAGCACCAGGGGTTCTGGAAACACCATATATTTT